This T cell receptor (beta chain) was found in a study of OX40 agonist ivuxolimab in advanced cancers. In the study overall: Ivuxolimab was an agonistic, fully human IgG2 monoclonal antibody directed against OX40 (CD134), a costimulatory receptor. Intravenous ivuxolimab was administered to patients every 2 weeks at six dose levels: 0.01, 0.1, 0.3, 1.5, 3 and 10 mg/kg. Of the approximately 54 patients in dose escalation, some 19 had hepatocellular carcinoma, some 15 had melanoma, 9 had renal cell carcinoma and 9 had head and neck cancer. In the dose-escalation cohort, 82.7% of patients were male, and the mean age was approximately 64 years, with a range of about 23 to 85. Prior anti-PD-1, anti-PD-L1 or anti-CTLA-4 therapy was permitted, and checkpoint inhibitors had been received by about 36% of dose-escalation patients. Partial responses occurred in three dose-escalation patients, of whom one had hepatocellular carcinoma and two had cutaneous melanoma. The purpose of peripheral TCRbeta sequencing was to test whether ivuxolimab changed TCR sequence diversity and led to clonal T-cell expansion. The paper reports the monotherapy dose-escalation portion (N = 52 patients) of the phase I ivuxolimab trial.

Results the study describes overall, beyond this receptor: In the 0.1-3.0 mg/kg groups, partial responders had among the lowest normalized peripheral clonal expansion, particularly in CD8+ T cells. Low levels of normalized T-cell clonal expansion were also seen in some patients who did not respond. Antigen specificity was not determined for the clonally expanded peripheral T cells. At doses of 0.1 to 3.0 mg/kg, clonal expansion of both CD4+ and CD8+ blood T cells was observed from baseline to week 6. After ivuxolimab, CD8+ T cells had more expanded clones than CD4+ T cells on average.

Inclusive of the bounding cysteine and phenylalanine, the CDR3 is 13 residues long. Only CDR3 DNA is held: 39 bases, read in frame from base 1. Trimming takes 6 bases off V and 11 bases off J; junction bases not matched to a gene: 12. According to the germline V gene, CDR1 reads SNHLY and CDR2 reads FYNNEI. This clone was observed once. The clone's antigen remains unknown. No base qualities exist here, and no much larger clone lies one base off it. The trial excluded patients who had a history of autoimmune disease or who were on systemic immunosuppression. Peripheral blood for TCR sequencing was collected from all dose cohorts at baseline, on cycle 4 day 1, and on cycle 7 day 1. Samples came from an open-label, multicenter, first-in-human phase I dose-escalation trial of ivuxolimab. Adults with locally advanced or metastatic melanoma, renal cell, hepatocellular, or head and neck squamous cell carcinoma were enrolled in the trial. Before TCR sequencing, CD4+ T cells and CD8+ T cells from peripheral blood were sorted into separate populations.

Genomic DNA was extracted from sorted cells for sequencing of the TCRbeta CDR3 region. The immunoSEQ Assay was used to sequence the TCRbeta CDR3 regions. TCRdb took this table from immuneACCESS and kept in-frame rearrangements with V and J called. Such tables lack part of the clones; where checked against another copy, unresolved V genes explain under half of the gap, and the rest is unexplained. The sample table holds 65,000 to 85,000 clones, of which about 88% were seen once. Jointly, the top ten make up 2.5% to 3% of the sample. Recombination joined TRBV2 with TRBJ1-1; 7 bases in between match TRBD1. The material was CD4+ or CD8+ T cells sorted from blood, obtained in a trial of the OX40 agonist ivuxolimab. This sequence originates from an adult with an advanced solid tumor such as melanoma, head and neck, liver or kidney cancer. The CDR3 here reads CASSTVGQVLAFF. The DNA reads as follows: TGTGCCAGCAGCACTGTCGGACAGGTTCTCGCTTTCTTT.